The 24 T cell receptor beta chains in this list originate from one sample, sequenced in a study of post-analysis software for immune sequencing data. Whole-study findings and limits: The study found TRBV5-6, TRBV5-1 and TRBV20-1 among five or six TRBV segments more frequent in patients than controls.

Each TCR beta cDNA library carried unique molecular identifiers. MiXCR, applied by TCRdb to the PCR reads, yields one record per CDR3 protein. The table lists fewer than 850,000 distinct CDR3 sequences, 25% to 30% of them singletons. Their cognate antigens are unknown. Sequencing used blood. Every receptor here comes from a girl aged 5-17 years with multiple sclerosis.

A few counts support this clonotype. The chain recombines TRBV12-3 or TRBV12-4 with TRBJ1-2, with TRBD1 matching 7 bases. The CDR3 spans 12 residues. V shed 8 bases, J shed 8 bases, and the junction held 8 bases outside the gene matches. The DNA for the CDR3 is TGTGCCAGCCACAGACAGGGTTACGGCTACACCTTC. Amino acid sequence: CASHRQGYGYTF.

This clonotype was observed many times. The chain joins TRBV5-1 to TRBJ2-7; D is undetermined. CDR1 is SGHRS, CDR2 YFSETQ, per germline. The CDR3 runs to 13 residues. V lost 3 bases and J 0 bases, leaving 7 bases between the germline ends. Here the CDR3 DNA reads TGCGCCAGCAGCTCGCGGAGCTCCTACGAGCAGTACTTC. Protein product: CASSSRSSYEQYF.

This clonotype was counted a few times. CDR3 sequence reads: CASRTVGSGLDGYTF. The CDR3 bases are TGTGCCAGCAGGACAGTCGGGAGTGGTCTCGATGGCTACACCTTC. The chain combines TRBV2 with TRBJ1-2, with a tentative D call TRBD1 (5 bases). Trimming removed 6 bases at V and 6 bases at J, with 20 bases between. The CDR3 extends over 15 amino acids. CDR1 is SNHLY, CDR2 FYNNEI, per germline.

The chain uses TRBV7-2 and TRBJ2-7; the D is unclear. The germline V gene encodes CDR1 SGHTA and CDR2 FQGNSA. This CDR3 region has 11 residues. Trimming stripped 2 bases from V and 7 bases from J, with 6 bases between. The CDR3 bases are TGTGCCAGCAGCTTAAAGGAGGAGCAGTACTTC. Protein: CASSLKEEQYF.

This clonotype was found a few times. V and J are TRBV7-2 and TRBJ2-7; unclear D gene. The CDR3 has 19 residues. Trimming took off 1 base at V and 0 bases at J, with 22 bases between the two ends. In germline, CDR1 is SGHTA, CDR2 FQGNSA. CDR3 residues: CASSLVSDGSRPISYEQYF. The CDR3 DNA is TGTGCCAGCAGCTTAGTCTCGGACGGAAGTCGTCCCATCTCCTACGAGCAGTACTTC.

The rearrangement links TRBV7-9 to TRBJ2-7; TRBD1 aligns across 8 bases. With 5 bases clipped from V and 0 bases from J, the junction kept 9 bases outside the gene matches. The CDR3 has 16 residues. The germline CDR1 and CDR2 sequences are SEHNR and FQNEAQ (reference sequence). The CDR3: CASSRRGRINSYEQYF. For the CDR3, the DNA is TGTGCCAGCAGCCGCAGGGGGCGGATAAACTCCTACGAGCAGTACTTC.

The chain couples TRBV25-1 to TRBJ2-7; 8 bases align to TRBD1. The V gene's germline CDR1 is MGHDK and CDR2 SYGVNS. Losses at the gene ends were 9 bases for V and 6 bases for J; bases not matched to a gene: 10. The CDR3 has 13 residues. As DNA, the CDR3 is TGTGCCAGTAGCAGGACAGGGTCTCTCGAGCAGTACTTC. Protein sequence: CASSRTGSLEQYF.

The V and J genes are TRBV29-1 and TRBJ2-3; D is ambiguous. This CDR3 has 15 residues. The V end lost 0 bases, the J end lost 0 bases, and 10 bases lay between the germline ends. From germline, CDR1 is SQVTM and CDR2 ANQGSEA. In DNA form, the CDR3 reads TGCAGCGTTGAAGATCTGATCTATAGCACAGATACGCAGTATTTT. The encoded protein is CSVEDLIYSTDTQYF.

This clonotype was observed a few times. The genes are TRBV6-5 and TRBJ1-5; possibly TRBD1 for D (5 bases). This CDR3 has 14 amino acids. The V gene lost 5 bases and the J gene lost 7 bases, with 15 bases spanning the gap. Germline V gene lookup returns CDR1 MNHEY and CDR2 SVGAGI. The CDR3 is CASSTGGGGQPQHF. The CDR3 bases are TGTGCCAGCAGTACGGGGGGAGGAGGGCAGCCCCAGCATTTT.

This clonotype was detected a few times. The V call is TRBV7-2, the J call TRBJ2-1, with 10 bases that match TRBD2. The CDR3 is made up of 17 amino acids. V lost 1 base and J lost 4; bases outside the gene matches: 7. CDR1 and CDR2 (germline): SGHTA, FQGNSA. The CDR3 loop reads CASSLVGSGREYNEQFF. In DNA, the CDR3 is TGTGCCAGCAGCTTAGTCGGGAGCGGGAGGGAGTACAATGAGCAGTTCTTC.

As to this clonotype: One junction end does not reproduce the germline sequence, and a read error may be involved. The rearrangement links TRBV28 to TRBJ2-3, with a possible D match to TRBD1 (6 bases). CDR1 is MDHEN and CDR2 is SYDVKM in the germline V gene. This CDR3 has 18 residues. For the CDR3, the DNA is TGTGCCGGCAGTTTATCCCCCCATGACAGGCGCGACACAGATACGCAGTATTTT. This encodes CAGSLSPHDRRDTDTQYF. The full variable domain, in which reference TRBV28 and TRBJ2-3 provide the parts outside the CDR3, is DVKVTQSSRYLVKRTGEKVFLECVQDMDHENMFWYRQDPGLGLRLIYFSYDVKMKEKGDIPEGYSVSREKKERFSLILESASTNQTSMYLCAGSLSPHDRRDTDTQYFGPGTRLTVL.

This clonotype was detected only a few times. V gene TRBV7-2 combines with J gene TRBJ2-1, with D maybe TRBD2 (6 bases). The CDR3 is 13 amino acids. Germline V gene lookup returns CDR1 SGHTA and CDR2 FQGNSA. V was clipped by 5 bases and J by 11 bases, with 16 bases between them. CDR3 residues: CASSDAGLDKQFF. The CDR3 DNA follows: TGTGCCAGCAGCGATGCGGGGCTGGATAAGCAGTTCTTC. The entire variable domain, with the rest obtained from reference TRBV7-2 and TRBJ2-1, is as follows: GAGVSQSPSNKVTEKGKDVELRCDPISGHTALYWYRQSLGQGLEFLIYFQGNSAPDKSGLPSDRFSAERTGGSVSTLTIQRTQQEDSAVYLCASSDAGLDKQFFGPGTRLTVL.

The chain recombines TRBV9 with TRBJ2-5; D is unresolved. The CDR3 is 12 amino acids. Trimming removed 4 bases from V and 5 bases from J, with 9 bases in between. CDR1 SGDLS and CDR2 YYNGEE come from the germline V gene. The CDR3 DNA reads as TGTGCCAGCAGCTTTAGGGTCGAGACCCAGTACTTC. Protein: CASSFRVETQYF.

This clonotype was recorded many times. The chain employs TRBV7-8 and TRBJ2-1; 7 positions agree with TRBD2. Germline trimming cut 1 base from V and 6 bases from J; bases unmatched to any gene: 3. The germline V gene has CDR1 SGHVS and CDR2 FQNEAQ. The CDR3 spans 14 residues. For the CDR3, the DNA is TGTGCCAGCAGCTTAGGTGGCGGGGGCAATGAGCAGTTCTTC. Its translation: CASSLGGGGNEQFF.

At least ten counts were recorded for this clonotype. The chain combines TRBV20-1 with TRBJ1-2, with D perhaps TRBD1 (6 bases). The germline gives CDR1 DFQATT, CDR2 SNEGSKA (reference sequence). CDR3 length: 16 amino acids. Trimming took 1 base from V and 6 from J, leaving 21 bases between them. CDR3 in amino acids: CSARVPQGRADNGYTF. The CDR3 DNA reads as TGCAGTGCTAGAGTTCCCCAGGGGAGGGCAGACAATGGCTACACCTTC.

The chain employs TRBV20-1 and TRBJ2-3; 8 bases map to TRBD2. V was pared by 5 bases and J by 2 bases, with 6 bases of the junction left unmatched. From germline, CDR1 is DFQATT and CDR2 SNEGSKA (reference sequence). This CDR3 spans 14 amino acids. The CDR3 DNA reads TGCAGTGCTGCTTTAGCGGGACCCACAGATACGCAGTATTTT. Translated: CSAALAGPTDTQYF.

A word on this clonotype: At one of its ends the junction is not consistent with the germline gene, which may arise from a read error. This chain links TRBV12-3 or TRBV12-4 with TRBJ2-3, with 7 nucleotides matching TRBD1. The CDR3 is made up of 12 amino acids. The CDR3 bases are TGTGCCAGCAGTCCGGGGACAGATGCGCAGTATTTT. Protein: CASSPGTDAQYF.

This chain uses TRBV28 with TRBJ2-3, with D perhaps matching TRBD2 (6 bases). Trimming removed 4 bases at V and 6 bases at J, with 23 bases between. The CDR3 contains 17 residues. Per germline, CDR1 MDHEN and CDR2 SYDVKM. CDR3 residues: CASSSIGVGEERDTQYF. The CDR3 region has the DNA TGTGCCAGCAGTTCAATAGGTGTTGGGGAGGAGAGGGATACGCAGTATTTT.

For this clonotype: A much larger clone differs by one base, so this may be a read error. This chain connects TRBV7-9 to TRBJ2-1; TRBD2 matches 7 bases. The J call could be wrong; TRBJ2-7 is a better fit for the DNA end. This CDR3 has 16 residues. CDR1 and CDR2 from the germline V gene are SEHNR and FQNEAQ (reference sequence). The CDR3 DNA follows: TGTGCCAGCAGCCCTAGTACGGGAGGCTCCTACAATGAGCAGTACTTC. It yields the protein CASSPSTGGSYNEQYF.

This clonotype was recorded many times. V gene TRBV7-2 combines with J gene TRBJ2-5; 7 nucleotides match TRBD2. Germline loops: CDR1 SGHTA, CDR2 FQGNSA. The CDR3 sequence is 12 residues long. J gave up 11 bases and V 5 bases, and 8 bases lay outside the gene matches. The CDR3 DNA follows: TGTGCCAGCAGCCTGCTAGGACTAGAGCAGTACTTC. Its translation is CASSLLGLEQYF. The variable domain in full, completed from reference TRBV7-2 and TRBJ2-5, reads GAGVSQSPSNKVTEKGKDVELRCDPISGHTALYWYRQSLGQGLEFLIYFQGNSAPDKSGLPSDRFSAERTGGSVSTLTIQRTQQEDSAVYLCASSLLGLEQYFGPGTRLLVL.

The table lists this clonotype with a few counts. Germline is not matched at one junction end, which may reflect a read error. The CDR3 here is CASTRERGCTF. In nucleotides, the CDR3 is TGTGCCAGCACCCGTGAGCGGGGCTGCACCTTC. The chain couples TRBV28 to TRBJ1-2; D is possibly TRBD1 (5 bases). This CDR3 is 11 amino acids long. Germline V gene data show CDR1 as MDHEN and CDR2 as SYDVKM.

This clonotype was recorded many times. The chain carries TRBV3-1 and TRBJ1-6; the match to TRBD1 covers 7 bases. Germline CDR1 reads LGHDT; CDR2 reads YNNKEL (reference sequence). The V and J ends lost 3 bases and 8 bases, in that order; junction bases with no gene match: 10. The CDR3 has 16 residues. CDR3 sequence: CASSHRDSGKHSPLHF. As DNA, the CDR3 is TGTGCCAGCAGCCACCGGGACAGCGGCAAACATTCACCCCTCCACTTT.

The chain links TRBV3-1 to TRBJ1-1; D is undetermined. The germline CDR1 and CDR2 sequences are LGHDT and YNNKEL (reference sequence). V gave up 2 bases and J gave up 5 bases, with 12 bases separating them. CDR3 size: 14 residues. CDR3: CASSQLLSGTEAFF. DNA for the CDR3: TGTGCCAGCAGCCAACTTTTGTCGGGGACTGAAGCTTTCTTT.

This clonotype was found a few times. The chain employs TRBV29-1 and TRBJ2-1; D perhaps matches TRBD1 (5 bases). The ends were cut back, 6 bases at V and 6 bases at J, with 9 bases in the middle. The germline V gene encodes CDR1 SQVTM and CDR2 ANQGSEA. The CDR3 covers 11 residues. In DNA form, the CDR3 reads TGCAGCGTGCAGGGCCGCAATGAGCAGTTCTTC. Its protein product is CSVQGRNEQFF.